A selection of T cell receptor beta chains follows, all from one sample in a study of cytotoxic CD8 clonotypes in ibrutinib-treated CLL. Sequencing was performed with immunoSEQ multiplex PCR; in TCRdb, only in-frame clones are kept and a portion is missing. Of about 45,000 clones listed, 60% to 80% are singletons. The input for sequencing was PBMCs, taken after 24 months of ibrutinib treatment. The origin of the receptors is a human donor with chronic lymphocytic leukemia. CDR3s leave out the opening cysteine and the closing phenylalanine or tryptophan. For some rows the clone size is stated as once, few or many, or as a class when expanded; others skip it.

len: 12; j_gene: TRBJ2-7; abundance: .; v_gene: TRBV6-5; CDR3aa: ASRDRGLSYEQY
len: 14; j_gene: TRBJ2-7; abundance: .; v_gene: TRBV4-1; CDR3aa: ASSREDWDKAYEQY
len: 13; j_gene: TRBJ2-1; abundance: .; v_gene: TRBV19; CDR3aa: ASAIASSSYNEQF
len: 11; j_gene: TRBJ2-7; abundance: .; v_gene: TRBV5-5; CDR3aa: ASSRQGPYEQY
len: 11; j_gene: TRBJ2-5; abundance: .; v_gene: TRBV15; CDR3aa: ATSRDLTATQY
len: 12; j_gene: TRBJ1-2; abundance: .; v_gene: TRBV5-1; CDR3aa: ASTIFLVGYGYT
len: 12; j_gene: TRBJ2-3; abundance: .; v_gene: TRBV11-1; CDR3aa: ASSPGLAWDTQY
len: 12; j_gene: TRBJ2-1; abundance: few; v_gene: TRBV5-1; CDR3aa: ASSLGQGAYEQF
len: 14; j_gene: TRBJ1-3; abundance: .; v_gene: TRBV11-2; CDR3aa: ASSLGAGGSGNTIY
len: 9; j_gene: TRBJ1-2; abundance: many; v_gene: TRBV6-1; CDR3aa: ASKDAVGYT
len: 10; j_gene: TRBJ1-2; abundance: many; v_gene: TRBV5-6; CDR3aa: ASSLGTYGYT
len: 17; j_gene: TRBJ2-5; abundance: .; v_gene: TRBV15; CDR3aa: ATSRDLRSSGRDAKTQY
len: 10; j_gene: TRBJ2-7; abundance: .; v_gene: TRBV11-2; CDR3aa: ASSLGLYEQY
len: 11; j_gene: TRBJ2-7; abundance: .; v_gene: TRBV6-6; CDR3aa: ASSRGGTYEQY
len: 11; j_gene: TRBJ1-1; abundance: .; v_gene: TRBV6-5; CDR3aa: ASSEPPNTEAF